The subject of this entry is one TCR beta chain. The target antigen is unknown. The record originates from a study of blood T cells in healthy people across ages. Using a J-beta primer mix together with a sample-barcoded 5' primer, a second PCR was run for roughly 7 to 12 cycles. Using its own MiXCR run on the 5' RACE reads, TCRdb lists one record per CDR3 protein. The sample has over 700,000 distinct CDR3 sequences; 25% are singletons. The study, taken as a whole, reports: Both higher diversity and more naive CD4+ cells marked long-lived donors when set against aged donors.

Germline CDR1 is SGHAT and CDR2 is FQNNGV. CDR3 length: 16 residues. The ends lost 6 bases at V and 5 bases at J; junction bases unmatched: 9. This same sample was also part of a study on T cells of mothers and their children.

This TCR was recovered from a boy between 10 and 17 years old in good health. The rearrangement joins TRBV11-2 to TRBJ2-5; the match to TRBD2 covers 13 bases. Material for sequencing was blood. The CDR3 loop reads CASSIWTSGRGETQYF. In nucleotides, the CDR3 is TGTGCCAGCAGTATATGGACTAGCGGGAGAGGGGAGACCCAGTACTTC.